The T cell receptor (beta chain) under discussion was sequenced for a study of T cell responses to AZD1222 COVID-19 vaccine. The data were produced by immunoSEQ multiplex PCR, yet TCRdb's version contains in-frame clones alone and is incomplete. The sample lists tens of thousands of clones; 85% to 95% were seen once. The germline gives CDR1 MNHEY, CDR2 SMNVEV (reference sequence). V trimming: 4 bases; J trimming: 1 base; junction bases outside the gene matches: 5. The CDR3 runs to 15 residues. This chain uses TRBV27 with TRBJ1-2; 8 bases are shared with TRBD1. The sequence was obtained from an adult in good health. Sequences were derived from peripheral blood, sampled on day 0 of MenACWY control vaccination. The CDR3 DNA is TGTGCCAGCAGTTCCCCCGGGACAGGTAACTATGGCTACACCTTC. It encodes CASSSPGTGNYGYTF.